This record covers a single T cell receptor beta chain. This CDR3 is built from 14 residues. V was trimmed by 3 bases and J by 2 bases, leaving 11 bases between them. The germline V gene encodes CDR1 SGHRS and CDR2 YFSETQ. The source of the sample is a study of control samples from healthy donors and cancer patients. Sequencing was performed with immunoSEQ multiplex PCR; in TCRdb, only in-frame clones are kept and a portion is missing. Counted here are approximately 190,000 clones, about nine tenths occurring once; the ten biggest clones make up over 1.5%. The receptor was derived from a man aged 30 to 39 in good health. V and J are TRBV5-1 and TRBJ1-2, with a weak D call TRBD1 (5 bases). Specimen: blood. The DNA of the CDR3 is TGCGCCAGCAGCTGGGCATGGGGGAACTATGGCTACACCTTC. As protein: CASSWAWGNYGYTF.